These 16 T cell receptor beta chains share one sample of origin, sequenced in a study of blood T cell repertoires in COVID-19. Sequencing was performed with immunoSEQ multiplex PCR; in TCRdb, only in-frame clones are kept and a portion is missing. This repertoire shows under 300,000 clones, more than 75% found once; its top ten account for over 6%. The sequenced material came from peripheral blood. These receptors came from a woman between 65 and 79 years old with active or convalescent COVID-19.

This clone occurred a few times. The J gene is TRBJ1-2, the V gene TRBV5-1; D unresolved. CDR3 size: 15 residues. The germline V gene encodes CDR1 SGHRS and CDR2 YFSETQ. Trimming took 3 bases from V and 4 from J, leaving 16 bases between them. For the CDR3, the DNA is TGCGCCAGCAGCTCCGGCGGGGATGAGATCTATGGCTACACCTTC. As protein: CASSSGGDEIYGYTF. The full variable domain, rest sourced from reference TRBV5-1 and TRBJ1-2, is KAGVTQTPRYLIKTRGQQVTLSCSPISGHRSVSWYQQTPGQGLQFLFEYFSETQRNKGNFPGRFSGRQFSNSRSEMNVSTLELGDSALYLCASSSGGDEIYGYTFGSGTRLTVV.

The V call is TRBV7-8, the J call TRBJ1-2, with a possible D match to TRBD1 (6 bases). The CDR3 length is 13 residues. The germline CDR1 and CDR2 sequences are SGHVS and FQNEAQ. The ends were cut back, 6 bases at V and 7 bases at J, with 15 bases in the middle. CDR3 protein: CASSIQGTSGYTF. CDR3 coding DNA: TGTGCCAGCAGTATACAGGGAACTTCTGGCTACACCTTC.

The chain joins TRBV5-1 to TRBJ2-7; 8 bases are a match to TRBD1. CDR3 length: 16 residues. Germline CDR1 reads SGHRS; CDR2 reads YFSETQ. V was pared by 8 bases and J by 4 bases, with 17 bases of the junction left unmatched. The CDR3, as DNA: TGCGCCAGTTCCCCCTTGCTTGACAGGGGAGAATACGAGCAGTACTTC. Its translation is CASSPLLDRGEYEQYF.

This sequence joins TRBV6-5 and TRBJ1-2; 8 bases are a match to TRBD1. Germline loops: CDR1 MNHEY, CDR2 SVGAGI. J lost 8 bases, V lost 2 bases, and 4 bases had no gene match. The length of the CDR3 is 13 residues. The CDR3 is CASSYHTGGGYTF. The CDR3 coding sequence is TGTGCCAGCAGTTACCACACAGGGGGAGGCTACACCTTC.

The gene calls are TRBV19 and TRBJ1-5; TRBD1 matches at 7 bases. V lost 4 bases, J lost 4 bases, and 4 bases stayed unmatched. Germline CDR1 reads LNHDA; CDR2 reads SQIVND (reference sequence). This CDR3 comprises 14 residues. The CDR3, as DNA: TGTGCCAGTAGTAGTGACAGGGTAAATCAGCCCCAGCATTTT. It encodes CASSSDRVNQPQHF.

CDR3 bases: TGTGCCAGCAGGATAGACAGGGCTAGCAATCAGCCCCAGCATTTT. This encodes CASRIDRASNQPQHF. The chain recombines TRBV21-1 with TRBJ1-5; no DNA check was done on the table's D call, TRBD1. TRBV21-1 is flagged as a pseudogene. CDR3 length: 15 residues.

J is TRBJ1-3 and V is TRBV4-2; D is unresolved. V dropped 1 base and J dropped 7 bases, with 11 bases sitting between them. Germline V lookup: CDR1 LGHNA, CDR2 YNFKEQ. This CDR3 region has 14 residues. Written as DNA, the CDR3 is TGTGCCAGCAGCCAAGGAGGAAGTTTGAACACCATATATTTT. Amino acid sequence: CASSQGGSLNTIYF.

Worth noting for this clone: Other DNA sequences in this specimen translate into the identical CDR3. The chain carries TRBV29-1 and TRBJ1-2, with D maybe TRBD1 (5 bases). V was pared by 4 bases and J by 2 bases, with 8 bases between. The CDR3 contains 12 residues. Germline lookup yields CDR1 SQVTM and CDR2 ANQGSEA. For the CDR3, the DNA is TGCAGCGTTGGCGACAGCAACTATGGCTACACCTTC. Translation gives CSVGDSNYGYTF.

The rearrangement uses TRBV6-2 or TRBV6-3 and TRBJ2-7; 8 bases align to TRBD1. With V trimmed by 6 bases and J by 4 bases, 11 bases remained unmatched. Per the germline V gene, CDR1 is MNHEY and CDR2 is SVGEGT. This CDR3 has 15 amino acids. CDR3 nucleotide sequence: TGTGCCAGCAGCGGACAGGGAGGAGTTGGATACGAGCAGTACTTC. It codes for CASSGQGGVGYEQYF.

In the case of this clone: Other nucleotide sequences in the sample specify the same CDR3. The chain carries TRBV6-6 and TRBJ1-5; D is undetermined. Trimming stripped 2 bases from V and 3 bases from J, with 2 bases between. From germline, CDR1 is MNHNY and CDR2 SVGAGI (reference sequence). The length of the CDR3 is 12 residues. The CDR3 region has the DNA TGTGCCAGCAGTTACCTCAATCAGCCCCAGCATTTT. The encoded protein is CASSYLNQPQHF.

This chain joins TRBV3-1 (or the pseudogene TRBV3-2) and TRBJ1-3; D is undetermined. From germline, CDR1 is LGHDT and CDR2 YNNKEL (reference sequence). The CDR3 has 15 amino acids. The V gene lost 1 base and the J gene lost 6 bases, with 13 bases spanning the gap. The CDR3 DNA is TGTGCCAGCAGCCAAGTCAAGCCCATAGAAAACACCATATATTTT. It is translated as CASSQVKPIENTIYF.

CDR3 nucleotides: TGCGCCAGCAGCGCCGGGACTAGCGGGAATGAGCAGTTCTTC. This encodes CASSAGTSGNEQFF. The rearrangement joins TRBV5-1 to TRBJ2-1; 12 bases match TRBD2. From germline, CDR1 is SGHRS and CDR2 YFSETQ. Trimming cost V 4 bases and J 7 bases; bases outside gene matches: 3. CDR3 length: 14 amino acids.

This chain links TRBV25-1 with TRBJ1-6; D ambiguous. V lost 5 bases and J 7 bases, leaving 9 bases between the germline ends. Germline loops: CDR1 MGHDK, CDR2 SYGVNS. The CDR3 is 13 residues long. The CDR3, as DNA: TGTGCCAGCAGTCTCGCTAGGAATTCACCCCTCCACTTT. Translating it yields CASSLARNSPLHF.

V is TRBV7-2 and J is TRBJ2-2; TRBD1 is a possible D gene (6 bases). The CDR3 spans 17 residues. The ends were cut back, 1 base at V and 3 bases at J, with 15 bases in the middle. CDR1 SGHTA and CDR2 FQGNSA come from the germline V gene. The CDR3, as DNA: TGTGCCAGCAGCTTAGGACAGGTAGTAGTGGACACCGGGGAGCTGTTTTTT. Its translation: CASSLGQVVVDTGELFF.

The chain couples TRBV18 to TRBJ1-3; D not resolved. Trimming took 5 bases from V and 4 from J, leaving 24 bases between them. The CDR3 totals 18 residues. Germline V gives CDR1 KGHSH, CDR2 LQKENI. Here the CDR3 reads CASSKVSWGTTSGNTIYF. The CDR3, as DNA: TGTGCCAGCTCAAAGGTCTCGTGGGGTACGACTAGCGGAAACACCATATATTTT.

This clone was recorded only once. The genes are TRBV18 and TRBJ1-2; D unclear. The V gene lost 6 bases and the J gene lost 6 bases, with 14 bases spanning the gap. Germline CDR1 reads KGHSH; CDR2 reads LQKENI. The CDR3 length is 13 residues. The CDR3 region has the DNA TGTGCCAGCTCCCTCGGTGGGAGAAATGGCTACACCTTC. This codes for CASSLGGRNGYTF.